This TCR beta chain came from a study of T-cell memory formation after mild COVID-19. The wider study: Largely, TCR clusters stayed within a single donor. Study observations and caveats: Day 15 to 85 contracting clones showed balanced CD4/CD8; later expanders leaned CD4+.

Deletions cut 0 bases from V and 2 bases from J, with 8 bases between. This CDR3 has 15 amino acids. Germline CDR1 reads DFQATT; CDR2 reads SNEGSKA (reference sequence). For this clonotype: Its antigen remains unknown.

In TCRdb, the 5' RACE reads were re-called with MiXCR into one record per CDR3 protein. Of just over 350,000 distinct CDR3 sequences listed, 14% were seen once; the top ten hold roughly 22%. The sequenced sample consisted of PBMCs or a T cell subset sorted from them (not recorded which). The TCR comes from a man aged 18 to 30 who had mild COVID-19 (a few samples of this study predate the infection). Cell type and time point are not known. This chain links TRBV20-1 with TRBJ2-6; the D is unclear. This CDR3 reads CSAREWGTGANVLTF. DNA for the CDR3: TGCAGTGCTAGAGAATGGGGAACTGGGGCCAACGTCCTGACTTTC.